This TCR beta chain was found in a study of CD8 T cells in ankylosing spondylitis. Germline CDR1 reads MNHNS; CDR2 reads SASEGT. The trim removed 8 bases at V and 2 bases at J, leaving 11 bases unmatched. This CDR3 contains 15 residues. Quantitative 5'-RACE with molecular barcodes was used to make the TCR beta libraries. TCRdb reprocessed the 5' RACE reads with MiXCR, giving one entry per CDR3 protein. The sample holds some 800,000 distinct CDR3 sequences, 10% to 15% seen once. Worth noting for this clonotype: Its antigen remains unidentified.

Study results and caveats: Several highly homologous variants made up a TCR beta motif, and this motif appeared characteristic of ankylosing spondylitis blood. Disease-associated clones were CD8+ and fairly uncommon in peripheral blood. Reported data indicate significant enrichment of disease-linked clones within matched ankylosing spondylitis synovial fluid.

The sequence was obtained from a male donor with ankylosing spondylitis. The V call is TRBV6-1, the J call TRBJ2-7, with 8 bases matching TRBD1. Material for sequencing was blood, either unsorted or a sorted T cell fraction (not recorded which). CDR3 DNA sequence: TGTGCCAGCGCCCCCGCCTCGACAGGGGCCTACGAGCAGTACTTC. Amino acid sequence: CASAPASTGAYEQYF.